This T cell receptor beta chain stems from a study of blood T cells in healthy people across ages (dated by TCRdb to between 2015 and 2016). With regard to the full study: In model experiments, template switching captured about one uniquely barcoded TCR beta cDNA molecule for every two T cells. The donors were split into four age groups: young (average around 16 years), middle-aged (39), aged (around 67) and long-lived (over 75). For two donors (one aged 18 to 30 and one aged 80 or older), the study analyzed two additional independent replicas of 1 million unique cDNA reads from the same blood draw. To track age-related changes in TCR beta repertoire diversity, the study relied on deep sequencing normalized with unique cDNA molecular identifiers. To avoid experimental bias, donors of different ages were spread randomly across the sequencing lanes. The full study reports these points: The long-lived group showed more naive CD4+ T cells, fewer expanded clones and increased TCR diversity than the aged group, suggesting age selection. Observed TCR beta diversity correlated strongly with the percentage of naive T cells measured by flow cytometry. Bulk unsorted PBMC profiling prevented conclusive comparison of naive and antigen-experienced compartments. Estimates of total diversity from one million sequenced T cells were regarded as lower bounds and underestimates. As age increased, observed TCR beta diversity per million T cells dropped in a roughly linear way, and a significant reduction was already evident by age 40. Because donor CMV infection status was unknown, age-related changes in expanded clonotypes were potentially confounded.

The library was produced with 5' RACE. For sequencing, an Illumina HiSeq 2500 was employed. A second PCR of roughly 7 to 11 cycles was performed with a sample-barcoded 5' primer and a J-beta primer mix. Each TCR beta cDNA molecule received a unique molecular identifier from a template-switch 5' adaptor carrying 12 random nucleotides. Each sample yielded at least 2.5 million CDR3-containing paired-end reads. All of the RNA was converted into first-strand cDNA using the Mint cDNA synthesis kit, with a TRBC-specific oligonucleotide serving as the primer. All cDNA was treated with uracil-DNA glycosylase and then went through a first 18-cycle PCR with the universal primers M1SS and BC2_uni_R. As for the original processing: Each sample was normalized by randomly selecting 1 million high-quality reads, each carrying a distinct molecular identifier. Reads sharing molecular identifiers were discarded rather than binned into consensus sequences. CDR3 identification, clonotype clustering and error correction used MiTCR with a Q25 quality threshold and the strictest error-elimination algorithm. A nonparametric unseen species model using Euler transformation provided a lower-bound estimate of total TCR beta diversity. TCRdb trimmed public reads at Q25 via fastp, called clones via MiXCR and kept in-frame beta chains. CDR3 protein sequences are deduplicated, and each keeps its most common genes and DNA. The V and J calls come from TCRdb's annotation, not from the publication. Within this sample are fewer than 1.5 million distinct CDR3 sequences, with approximately 42% of them counted one time only. The ten largest clones take up approximately 7.9% of the sample.

This clonotype showed up just a few times. The antigen this receptor binds is unknown. No quality values exist for individual bases; no much larger clone is one base distant. The 40 or so donors, aged roughly 6 to 100 years, were systemically healthy Caucasian individuals from Russia. Ten milliliters of peripheral blood were drawn from each donor into EDTA-treated Vacutainer tubes. Ficoll-Paque density-gradient centrifugation was used to isolate PBMCs, with at least 7 million obtained per sample. Trizol reagent was used to extract total RNA from the PBMCs, yielding at least 5 micrograms per sample. The percentages of naive CD45RAhigh/CD27high T cells were determined by flow cytometry on a PBMC aliquot from every donor. Sequenced material: blood. This receptor was taken from a woman aged 18-29 years in good health.

The nucleotide sequence is TGCGCCAGCAGCAATCCCGGAGACAGGGCCCACGAGCAGTACTTC. Translated, it reads CASSNPGDRAHEQYF. In this chain, TRBV5-1 is recombined with TRBJ2-7; 7 central nucleotides agree with TRBD1. According to the germline V gene, CDR1 reads SGHRS and CDR2 reads YFSETQ. Trimming removed 4 bases from V and 5 bases from J; the gene matches leave 12 bases unexplained. The CDR3, from cysteine to phenylalanine, totals 15 residues. Of the read, only the CDR3 DNA is kept; its 45 bases are in frame from base 1.